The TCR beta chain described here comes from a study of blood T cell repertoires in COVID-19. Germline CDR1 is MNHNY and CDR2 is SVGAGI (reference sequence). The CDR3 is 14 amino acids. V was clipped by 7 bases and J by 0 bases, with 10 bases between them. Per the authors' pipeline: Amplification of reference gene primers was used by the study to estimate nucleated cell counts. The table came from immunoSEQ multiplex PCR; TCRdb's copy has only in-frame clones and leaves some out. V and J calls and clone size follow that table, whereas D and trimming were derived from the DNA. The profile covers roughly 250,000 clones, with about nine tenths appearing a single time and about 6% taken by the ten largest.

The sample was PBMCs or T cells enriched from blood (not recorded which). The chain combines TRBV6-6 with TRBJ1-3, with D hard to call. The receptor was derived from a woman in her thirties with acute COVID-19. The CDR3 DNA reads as TGTGCCAGCACAGGCCCGGCCTCTGGAAACACCATATATTTT. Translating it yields CASTGPASGNTIYF.